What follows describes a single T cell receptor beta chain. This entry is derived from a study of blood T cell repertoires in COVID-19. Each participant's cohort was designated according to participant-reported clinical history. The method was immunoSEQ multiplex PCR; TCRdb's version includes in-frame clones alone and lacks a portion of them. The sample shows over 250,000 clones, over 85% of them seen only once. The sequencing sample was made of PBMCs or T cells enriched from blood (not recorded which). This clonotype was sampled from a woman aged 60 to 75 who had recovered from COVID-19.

In nucleotides, the CDR3 is TGTGCCAGCAGCCACACTAGCGGCTCCTACAATGAGCAGTTCTTC. Translation: CASSHTSGSYNEQFF. This chain uses TRBV4-2 with TRBJ2-1; 8 bases are shared with TRBD2. Germline values: CDR1 LGHNA, CDR2 YNFKEQ. The CDR3 is made up of 15 amino acids. Unmatched junction bases numbered 1, after V lost 3 bases and J lost 0 bases.